The 18 T cell receptor beta chains below come from one sample, sequenced in a study of B cell selection in AIRE deficiency. Conventional CD4 T cells were sorted as CD4+CD127+ cells. Method: immunoSEQ multiplex PCR; TCRdb's copy keeps in-frame clones and lacks some. Among some 24,000 clones listed, 96% were seen once. Sequencing was carried out using CD4+CD127+ conventional T cells sorted from PBMCs. These receptors were obtained from a human donor in good health.

This clone was detected only once. V gene TRBV19 combines with J gene TRBJ2-2, with D unresolved. V dropped 5 bases and J dropped 0 bases, with 4 bases sitting between them. This CDR3 has 13 residues. Germline CDR1 reads LNHDA; CDR2 reads SQIVND (reference sequence). CDR3 amino acids: CASSHPNTGELFF. The DNA of the CDR3 is TGTGCCAGTAGTCACCCGAACACCGGGGAGCTGTTTTTT. The full variable domain, with the rest looked up from reference TRBV19 and TRBJ2-2, is DGGITQSPKYLFRKEGQNVTLSCEQNLNHDAMYWYRQDPGQGLRLIYYSQIVNDFQKGDIAEGYSVSREKKESFPLTVTSAQKNPTAFYLCASSHPNTGELFFGEGSRLTVL.

CDR3 sequence (DNA): TGTGCCAGCGCCCCACCACAGGTTAGCAATCAGCCCCAGCATTTT. This gives the protein CASAPPQVSNQPQHF. V usage is TRBV9 and J usage is TRBJ1-5; perhaps TRBD1 as D (5 bases). CDR3 size: 15 residues. V lost 7 bases and J 0 bases, leaving 14 bases between the germline ends. The V gene's germline CDR1 is SGDLS and CDR2 YYNGEE.

This chain joins TRBV5-1 and TRBJ2-1; D is ambiguous. CDR1 is SGHRS and CDR2 is YFSETQ in the germline V gene. With 4 bases removed from V and 3 bases from J, the gap between germline ends came to 20 bases. The CDR3 consists of 17 residues. DNA for the CDR3: TGCGCCAGCAGCGTCCGTCCTAGTACCATCCTCTACAATGAGCAGTTCTTC. It is translated as CASSVRPSTILYNEQFF.

The V call is TRBV2, the J call TRBJ2-2, with D possibly matching TRBD2 (7 bases). Trimming pared 8 bases from V and 0 bases from J, leaving 13 bases between. CDR1 is SNHLY, CDR2 FYNNEI, per germline. The CDR3 runs to 15 residues. Here the CDR3 DNA reads TGTGCCAGCTGGGGGGCGGGAGCGAACACCGGGGAGCTGTTTTTT. Translated, it gives CASWGAGANTGELFF.

The genes are TRBV5-4 and TRBJ1-2; 12 bases align to TRBD1. In germline, CDR1 is SGHNT, CDR2 YYREEE (reference sequence). The CDR3 is 17 amino acids. The trim removed 4 bases at V and 4 bases at J, leaving 11 bases unmatched. For the CDR3, the DNA is TGTGCCAGCAGCCCCGGGACAGGGGGCGGGATCCCCTATGGCTACACCTTC. Protein product: CASSPGTGGGIPYGYTF.

The chain carries TRBV6-1 and TRBJ2-3; D might be TRBD2 (7 bases). Between the trimmed V and J ends, which lost 3 bases and 0 bases, there was a span of 16 bases. This CDR3 contains 17 residues. Germline V gene data show CDR1 as MNHNS and CDR2 as SASEGT. The CDR3 nucleotides read TGTGCCAGCAGTGATAGGTCGGGGGGCCAGAGCACAGATACGCAGTATTTT. It codes for CASSDRSGGQSTDTQYF.

The chain combines TRBV11-2 with TRBJ2-7; 7 bases are a match to TRBD1. Germline CDR1 SGHAT, CDR2 FQNNGV. J lost 4 bases, V lost 1 base, and 7 bases had no gene match. The CDR3 loop spans 15 amino acids. CDR3 residues: CASSLVSGTAYEQYF. DNA for the CDR3: TGTGCCAGCAGCTTAGTATCTGGGACAGCTTACGAGCAGTACTTC.

The chain has TRBV6-1 and TRBJ2-7; D might be TRBD2 (6 bases). Germline CDR1 reads MNHNS; CDR2 reads SASEGT. This CDR3 has 15 residues. Trimming stripped 2 bases from V and 5 bases from J, with 16 bases between. Written as DNA, the CDR3 is TGTGCCAGCAGTGAAATCGTCGGGGGAAGGGACGAGCAGTACTTC. Protein sequence: CASSEIVGGRDEQYF.

This chain links TRBV5-1 with TRBJ2-7; 8 bases agree with TRBD2. Germline V gene sequence: CDR1 SGHRS, CDR2 YFSETQ. The trim removed 4 bases at V and 0 bases at J, leaving 6 bases unmatched. This CDR3 region has 15 residues. CDR3 sequence: CASSPGLEGSYEQYF. As DNA, the CDR3 is TGCGCCAGCAGCCCGGGACTAGAAGGCTCCTACGAGCAGTACTTC.

Comment on this clone: Germline is not matched at one junction end, which may reflect a read error. The rearrangement uses TRBV28 and TRBJ2-1, with TRBD1 identical over 8 bases. CDR1 MDHEN and CDR2 SYDVKM come from the germline V gene. This CDR3 region has 12 residues. CDR3 protein: CASSLPQGAGIF. CDR3 DNA sequence: TGTGCCAGCAGTTTACCTCAGGGGGCCGGGATCTTC.

The V call is TRBV7-3, the J call TRBJ2-1; TRBD2 might be the D (5 bases). Trimming pared 4 bases from V and 4 bases from J, leaving 8 bases between. Germline V gene lookup returns CDR1 SGHTA and CDR2 FQGTGA. The CDR3 spans 13 residues. The CDR3 is CASSWTGYNEQFF. Written as DNA, the CDR3 is TGTGCCAGCAGCTGGACTGGATACAATGAGCAGTTCTTC. Combining the CDR3 with reference TRBV7-3 and TRBJ2-1 gives the whole variable domain GAGVSQTPSNKVTEKGKYVELRCDPISGHTALYWYRQSLGQGPEFLIYFQGTGAADDSGLPNDRFFAVRPEGSVSTLKIQRTERGDSAVYLCASSWTGYNEQFFGPGTRLTVL.

This chain uses TRBV4-1 with TRBJ1-2; the match to TRBD1 covers 7 bases. V dropped 2 bases and J dropped 2; count of bases not matched to a gene: 11. The CDR3 extends over 17 amino acids. CDR1 is MGHRA and CDR2 is YSYEKL in the germline V gene. CDR3 amino acids: CASSQLQGKDVNYGYTF. Written as DNA, the CDR3 is TGCGCCAGCAGCCAACTACAGGGGAAAGATGTCAACTATGGCTACACCTTC.

This rearrangement joins TRBV27 to TRBJ1-1; D unresolved. CDR1 and CDR2 (germline): MNHEY, SMNVEV (reference sequence). The CDR3 is 12 amino acids. V lost 7 bases, J lost 1 base, and 7 bases lay in between. The CDR3 DNA follows: TGTGCCAGCACCGGGCCGAACACTGAAGCTTTCTTT. Translating it yields CASTGPNTEAFF.

This sequence joins TRBV7-3 and TRBJ2-5; no clear D. Trimming removed 1 base from V and 5 bases from J, with 8 bases in between. The CDR3 covers 13 residues. In germline, CDR1 is SGHTA, CDR2 FQGTGA. CDR3 sequence reads: CASSLSHGETQYF. The CDR3 bases are TGTGCCAGCAGCTTAAGTCACGGGGAGACCCAGTACTTC.

The rearrangement uses TRBV18 and TRBJ1-2, with TRBD1 identical over 7 bases. This CDR3 is 14 amino acids long. CDR1 and CDR2 (germline): KGHSH, LQKENI. V was clipped by 6 bases and J by 0 bases; unmatched bases: 4. Written as DNA, the CDR3 is TGTGCCAGCTCTCTTGGGACAGCTAACTATGGCTACACCTTC. Protein: CASSLGTANYGYTF.

J is TRBJ2-3 and V is TRBV5-1; 8 bases fit TRBD2. Germline-derived CDR1 and CDR2 are SGHRS and YFSETQ. There are 16 residues in the CDR3. The trim removed 0 bases at V and 2 bases at J, leaving 5 bases unmatched. The CDR3 region has the DNA TGCGCCAGCAGCTTGGCTAGCGGGCAATACACAGATACGCAGTATTTT. Translating gives CASSLASGQYTDTQYF.

A note on this clone: A junction boundary mismatches the germline segment, possibly from a read error. Other DNA sequences in this sample translate to the same CDR3. For the CDR3, the DNA is TGCGCCACCAGCAGAACAGGGTGGAGTAGTGAAAAACTGTTTTTT. This gives the protein CATSRTGWSSEKLFF. The chain couples TRBV15 to TRBJ1-4, with a tentative D call TRBD1 (6 bases). This CDR3 contains 15 residues. Germline V gives CDR1 LNHNV, CDR2 YYDKDF (reference sequence).

The chain has TRBV14 and TRBJ2-1, with D maybe TRBD2 (5 bases). V was pared by 1 base and J by 11 bases, with 9 bases between. The germline V gene has CDR1 SGHDN and CDR2 FVKESK. There are 12 residues in the CDR3. CDR3 residues: CASSQGGEQQFF. The CDR3 DNA reads TGTGCCAGCAGCCAAGGTGGGGAGCAGCAGTTCTTC.